This passage covers 27 T cell receptor beta chains from one sample sequenced in a study of blood T cells in healthy people across ages. PCR was performed a second time for roughly 7 to 11 cycles using a sample-barcoded 5' primer and a J-beta primer mix. TCRdb reprocessed the 5' RACE reads via MiXCR and lists one record per CDR3 protein. The data show about 1.5 million distinct CDR3 sequences, approximately 39% seen once. Sequencing was carried out using blood. The origin of the receptors is a young woman in good health.

V usage is TRBV7-6 and J usage is TRBJ1-1, with no clear D. V was shortened by 5 bases and J by 4 bases, with 11 bases between the two germline ends. CDR3 size: 13 residues. Germline loops: CDR1 SGHVS, CDR2 FNYEAQ. The CDR3: CASSRTPATEAFF. The CDR3 DNA sequence: TGTGCCAGCAGCCGGACCCCGGCCACTGAAGCTTTCTTT.

This chain links TRBV7-2 with TRBJ1-2; 8 bases are shared with TRBD1. Trimming cost V 3 bases and J 4 bases; bases outside gene matches: 7. CDR1 SGHTA and CDR2 FQGNSA come from the germline V gene. This CDR3 comprises 15 residues. The CDR3 coding sequence is TGTGCCAGCAGCTTTACGGGACAGGCACGCTATGGCTACACCTTC. Translated: CASSFTGQARYGYTF. Using reference TRBV7-2 and TRBJ1-2 for the parts outside the CDR3, the full variable domain is GAGVSQSPSNKVTEKGKDVELRCDPISGHTALYWYRQSLGQGLEFLIYFQGNSAPDKSGLPSDRFSAERTGGSVSTLTIQRTQQEDSAVYLCASSFTGQARYGYTFGSGTRLTVV.

J is TRBJ1-2 and V is TRBV10-3, with D tentatively TRBD1 (5 bases). The CDR3 runs to 13 residues. Germline V gene sequence: CDR1 ENHRY, CDR2 SYGVKD. V was trimmed by 5 bases and J by 2 bases, leaving 9 bases between them. In DNA, the CDR3 is TGTGCCATCAGTCCGGGACGGAACTATGGCTACACCTTC. Translating gives CAISPGRNYGYTF.

The rearrangement joins TRBV29-1 to TRBJ2-5, with TRBD2 matching over 8 bases. Germline V gene data show CDR1 as SQVTM and CDR2 as ANQGSEA. The CDR3 consists of 12 residues. V dropped 7 bases and J dropped 3; count of bases not matched to a gene: 4. The DNA for the CDR3 is TGCAGCGGGAGCGGGGGAGAAGAGACCCAGTACTTC. Amino acids: CSGSGGEETQYF.

This clonotype was seen a few times. The CDR3 bases are TGTGCCAGCAGCTTAGCGCTCGGGGCAGACGAGCAGTACTTC. Amino acid sequence: CASSLALGADEQYF. V and J are TRBV7-2 and TRBJ2-7; D tentatively reads TRBD1 or TRBD2 (5 bases each). V dropped 0 bases and J dropped 5 bases, with 11 bases sitting between them. The CDR3 has 14 residues. From germline, CDR1 is SGHTA and CDR2 FQGNSA.

Turning to this clonotype: The junction and the germline gene differ at one end; a read error may be behind it. The chain has TRBV7-2 and TRBJ2-3; D may be TRBD2 (6 bases). This CDR3 is 13 amino acids long. Germline-derived CDR1 and CDR2 are SGHTA and FQGNSA. This CDR3 reads CAGSRPSDHTQYF. The CDR3 coding sequence is TGTGCCGGCAGCAGGCCTAGCGATCATACGCAGTATTTT.

This clonotype was found once. The chain is built from TRBV20-1 and TRBJ2-5; 11 nucleotides line up with TRBD1. CDR3 length: 13 amino acids. Germline CDR1 is DFQATT and CDR2 is SNEGSKA (reference sequence). V lost 5 bases, J lost 3 bases, and 2 bases stayed unmatched. The CDR3 reads CSARTGGKETQYF. CDR3 nucleotide sequence: TGCAGTGCTCGGACAGGGGGCAAAGAGACCCAGTACTTC.

The chain combines TRBV5-1 with TRBJ1-2; no reliable D call. The CDR3 covers 16 residues. Germline CDR1 SGHRS, CDR2 YFSETQ. V lost 4 bases, J lost 4 bases, and 20 bases lay in between. The CDR3 nucleotides read TGCGCCAGCAGCAAGGAGGCGGTCCAGCTTGTCTATGGCTACACCTTC. It is translated as CASSKEAVQLVYGYTF.

This clonotype was recorded once. V and J are TRBV4-3 and TRBJ2-7; 8 nucleotides agree with TRBD2. V lost 2 bases, J lost 12 bases, and 9 bases stayed unmatched. The CDR3 totals 13 residues. Germline V gene sequence: CDR1 LGHNA, CDR2 YSLEER. CDR3 bases: TGCGCCAGCAGCCAACTTCTCAGCGGGAGTCCGTACTTC. Its protein product is CASSQLLSGSPYF.

This clonotype was observed a few times. J is TRBJ2-1 and V is TRBV11-2; D is perhaps TRBD2 (6 bases). Germline CDR1 and CDR2: SGHAT and FQNNGV. Trimming took 6 bases from V and 4 from J, leaving 16 bases between them. The CDR3 totals 15 residues. CDR3 amino acids: CASRVSGSVYNEQFF. CDR3 nucleotides: TGTGCCAGCAGAGTTTCCGGGAGTGTTTACAATGAGCAGTTCTTC.

V gene TRBV30 combines with J gene TRBJ1-1, with 7 bases lining up with TRBD1. Germline CDR1 and CDR2: GTSNPN and SVGIG (reference sequence). V dropped 7 bases and J dropped 6; count of bases not matched to a gene: 11. This CDR3 comprises 13 residues. The CDR3 region has the DNA TGTGCCTACCAACAGGGGCCGTTGGCTGAAGCTTTCTTT. This translates into CAYQQGPLAEAFF.

The rearrangement uses TRBV6-1 and TRBJ2-7; D is perhaps TRBD1 (6 bases). The CDR3 extends over 12 amino acids. Trimming stripped 8 bases from V and 3 bases from J, with 11 bases between. Germline CDR1 reads MNHNS; CDR2 reads SASEGT. The CDR3 sequence is CASVWTDYEQYV. The CDR3 nucleotides read TGTGCCAGCGTCTGGACAGACTACGAGCAGTACGTC.

This chain links TRBV12-3 or TRBV12-4 with TRBJ1-5; D is ambiguous. The CDR3 loop spans 15 amino acids. Trimming shortened V by 3 bases and J by 0 bases, and 9 bases separated the two germline ends. The CDR3 spells CASSFSVYSNQPQHF. The CDR3 coding sequence is TGTGCCAGCAGTTTTTCTGTGTATAGCAATCAGCCCCAGCATTTT.

This clonotype has more than one count but fewer than ten. The chain joins TRBV6-2 or TRBV6-3 to TRBJ2-7, with D tentatively TRBD2 (6 bases). Per the germline V gene, CDR1 is MNHEY and CDR2 is SVGEGT. The CDR3 has 16 amino acids. V was clipped by 0 bases and J by 1 base, with 13 bases between them. Here the CDR3 reads CASSYSRDSPSYEQYF. DNA of the CDR3: TGTGCCAGCAGTTACTCCCGGGACTCCCCTTCCTACGAGCAGTACTTC.

This clonotype came up many times. This sequence joins TRBV6-5 and TRBJ1-4; D possibly corresponds to TRBD1 (6 bases). The CDR3 totals 17 residues. The V end was cut by 2 bases, the J end by 8 bases, with 21 bases between. Germline CDR1 MNHEY, CDR2 SVGAGI. CDR3 DNA: TGTGCCAGCAGTTACGGACTGCCCGGCAGGGGTGGCGAAAAACTGTTTTTT. Encoded protein: CASSYGLPGRGGEKLFF.

The table lists this clonotype with a few counts. The gene calls are TRBV12-3 or TRBV12-4 and TRBJ1-2, with D possibly being TRBD1 (6 bases). The CDR3 is 14 amino acids. The V end lost 5 bases, the J end lost 4 bases, and 14 bases lay between the germline ends. CDR3 sequence (DNA): TGTGCCAGCAGTCCGACATCCAGGGGCTATGGCTACACCTTC. It encodes CASSPTSRGYGYTF.

The gene calls are TRBV7-2 and TRBJ2-2; D ambiguous. Deletions cut 1 base from V and 0 bases from J, with 6 bases between. This CDR3 contains 15 residues. Germline values: CDR1 SGHTA, CDR2 FQGNSA. The CDR3 DNA follows: TGTGCCAGCAGCTTAGTGAGCACGAACACCGGGGAGCTGTTTTTT. Encoded protein: CASSLVSTNTGELFF.

The rearrangement links TRBV5-1 to TRBJ2-5, with unresolved D. The CDR3 sequence is 12 residues long. Trimming cost V 3 bases and J 11 bases, with 14 bases left between them. Germline CDR1 and CDR2: SGHRS and YFSETQ. CDR3 in DNA: TGCGCCAGCAGCTCTCCGTCGGTTGAGCAGTACTTC. Its protein is CASSSPSVEQYF.

The rearrangement links TRBV29-1 to TRBJ1-2; D uncertain. Per germline, CDR1 SQVTM and CDR2 ANQGSEA. Trimming took off 3 bases at V and 6 bases at J, with 8 bases between the two ends. The CDR3 extends over 11 amino acids. The CDR3 loop is CSVEPKNGYTF. The DNA for the CDR3 is TGCAGCGTTGAGCCTAAGAATGGCTACACCTTC. The variable domain in full, with the rest retrieved from reference TRBV29-1 and TRBJ1-2, is SAVISQKPSRDICQRGTSLTIQCQVDSQVTMMFWYRQQPGQSLTLIATANQGSEATYESGFVIDKFPISRPNLTFSTLTVSNMSPEDSSIYLCSVEPKNGYTFGSGTRLTVV.

The chain is built from TRBV29-1 and TRBJ2-5; the match to TRBD2 covers 8 bases. CDR3 length equals 13 residues. V shed 4 bases and J 11 bases; nucleotides not matched to a gene: 12. Germline assignment: CDR1 SQVTM and CDR2 ANQGSEA. This CDR3 is CSVGGRTYNEQYF. In nucleotides, the CDR3 is TGCAGCGTTGGCGGGAGGACTTACAATGAGCAGTACTTC.

This clonotype was observed a single time. At one end the junction does not follow the germline gene, possibly because of a read error. V is TRBV7-2 and J is TRBJ1-2, with 7 bases aligning to TRBD1. Germline V CDR1 and CDR2: SGHTA, FQGNSA. CDR3 length: 14 residues. The CDR3 spells CASSLRQGLRGCTF. CDR3 DNA sequence: TGTGCCAGCAGCCTACGACAGGGCCTTAGGGGCTGCACCTTC. Complete variable domain (other parts from reference TRBV7-2 and TRBJ1-2): GAGVSQSPSNKVTEKGKDVELRCDPISGHTALYWYRQSLGQGLEFLIYFQGNSAPDKSGLPSDRFSAERTGGSVSTLTIQRTQQEDSAVYLCASSLRQGLRGCTFGSGTRLTVV.

This clonotype was seen a handful of times. J is TRBJ2-2 and V is TRBV4-2; D not certain. The V gene's germline CDR1 is LGHNA and CDR2 YNFKEQ. This CDR3 has 13 amino acids. Trimming stripped 0 bases from V and 7 bases from J, with 6 bases between. The CDR3 reads CASSQDRNGELFF. CDR3 in DNA: TGTGCCAGCAGCCAAGATCGGAACGGGGAGCTGTTTTTT.

This clonotype has at least ten counts. The V call is TRBV27, the J call TRBJ2-3, with TRBD1 as a possible D gene (5 bases). Trimming took 8 bases from V and 6 from J, leaving 9 bases between them. Per germline, CDR1 MNHEY and CDR2 SMNVEV (reference sequence). CDR3 length equals 11 residues. CDR3 bases: TGTGCCAGCGGCTACAGGGATACGCAGTATTTT. Amino acid sequence: CASGYRDTQYF.

J is TRBJ2-3 and V is TRBV24-1, with a possible D match to TRBD2 (6 bases). Germline assignment: CDR1 KGHDR and CDR2 SFDVKD. This CDR3 spans 18 amino acids. V shed 4 bases and J shed 0 bases, with 19 bases lying between them. Written as DNA, the CDR3 is TGTGCCACCAGTGACCCCGGGACTTTGACCTCTAGCACAGATACGCAGTATTTT. Amino acids: CATSDPGTLTSSTDTQYF.

Regarding this clonotype: This sequence may be a read error, since a much larger clone differs from it by one base. The rearrangement uses TRBV2 and TRBJ2-3, with D unclear. CDR3 length: 12 residues. Per germline, CDR1 SNHLY and CDR2 FYNNEI. This CDR3 is CAGSVQTDTQYF. CDR3 nucleotide sequence: TGTGCCGGCAGCGTACAGACAGATACGCAGTATTTT.

V usage is TRBV27 and J usage is TRBJ1-1, with TRBD1 matching over 8 bases. CDR1 and CDR2 (germline): MNHEY, SMNVEV (reference sequence). There are 13 residues in the CDR3. Trimming cost V 6 bases and J 4 bases; bases outside gene matches: 4. The CDR3 bases are TGTGCCAGCAGACTGACAGGGGCCACTGAAGCTTTCTTT. Residues: CASRLTGATEAFF.

The J gene is TRBJ2-3, the V gene TRBV12-3 or TRBV12-4, with 7 bases aligning to TRBD2. This CDR3 spans 15 amino acids. The trim removed 6 bases at V and 4 bases at J, leaving 10 bases unmatched. CDR3 amino acids: CASSQGLDRADTQYF. The DNA of the CDR3 is TGTGCCAGCAGCCAAGGACTAGACAGAGCAGATACGCAGTATTTT.